One and the same sample provided the 30 T cell receptor beta chains below, sequenced in a study of blood T cells in healthy people across ages. With a J-beta primer mix and a sample-barcoded 5' primer, a second PCR ran 7 to 11 cycles. TCRdb re-analysed the 5' RACE reads in MiXCR, keeping a single row per CDR3 protein. The data contain roughly 800,000 distinct CDR3 sequences, roughly 50% of them singletons. Material for sequencing was blood. These receptors were taken from a young man in good health.

The rearrangement links TRBV20-1 to TRBJ2-3; TRBD2 matches 8 bases. Trimming removed 3 bases from V and 3 bases from J; junction bases left unmatched: 5. CDR1 is DFQATT and CDR2 is SNEGSKA in the germline V gene (reference sequence). There are 14 residues in the CDR3. CDR3 residues: CSASTGGGTDTQYF. DNA of the CDR3: TGCAGTGCTAGTACCGGGGGGGGAACAGATACGCAGTATTTT.

This clonotype has just a few counts. The rearrangement uses TRBV29-1 and TRBJ2-1, with D maybe TRBD1 (5 bases). The V gene's germline CDR1 is SQVTM and CDR2 ANQGSEA. Trimming left V 7 bases short and J 7 bases short, with 11 bases between. This CDR3 is built from 11 residues. CDR3 residues: CSGRAGNEQFF. The CDR3 DNA is TGCAGCGGCCGTGCAGGGAATGAGCAGTTCTTC.

Note on this clonotype: A much more abundant neighbour one base away suggests this may be a read error. Written as DNA, the CDR3 is TGTGCCAGCAGTGTATTCGGGACGAGCGAGCAGTACTTC. This codes for CASSVFGTSEQYF. The J gene is TRBJ2-5, the V gene TRBV27; D assignment may be TRBD1 or TRBD2 (5 bases each). The closer fit of TRBJ2-7 to the DNA end suggests the J call may be wrong. The CDR3 is 13 amino acids. The germline V gene has CDR1 MNHEY and CDR2 SMNVEV (reference sequence).

This clonotype was seen only a few times. The V gene is TRBV12-3 or TRBV12-4, the J gene TRBJ1-5; D not resolved. The V end lost 8 bases, the J end lost 5 bases, and 10 bases lay between the germline ends. The CDR3 totals 12 residues. The CDR3 DNA is TGTGCCAGCGCCCCCAGCCATCAGCCCCAGCATTTT. Translated: CASAPSHQPQHF.

This clonotype was detected once. The J gene is TRBJ2-1, the V gene TRBV5-1; the match to TRBD2 covers 15 bases. The CDR3 spans 17 residues. CDR1 is SGHRS and CDR2 is YFSETQ in the germline V gene. V shed 4 bases, J shed 7 bases, and the junction held 9 bases outside the gene matches. CDR3 amino acids: CASSQNPGTSGRNEQFF. CDR3 sequence (DNA): TGCGCCAGCAGCCAAAACCCGGGGACTAGCGGGAGGAATGAGCAGTTCTTC.

The chain recombines TRBV25-1 with TRBJ1-6, with D unclear. The V and J ends lost 1 base and 6 bases respectively, with 10 bases between them. Germline V gene sequence: CDR1 MGHDK, CDR2 SYGVNS. The CDR3 extends over 15 amino acids. The CDR3 is CASSELMRSNSPLHF. The DNA for the CDR3 is TGTGCCAGCAGTGAATTGATGAGATCTAATTCACCCCTCCACTTT. The full variable domain, with the rest looked up from reference TRBV25-1 and TRBJ1-6, is EADIYQTPRYLVIGTGKKITLECSQTMGHDKMYWYQQDPGMELHLIHYSYGVNSTEKGDLSSESTVSRIRTEHFPLTLESARPSHTSQYLCASSELMRSNSPLHFGNGTRLTVT.

This clonotype has a handful of counts. The chain is built from TRBV11-2 and TRBJ2-7, with D hard to call. Germline V lookup: CDR1 SGHAT, CDR2 FQNNGV. The CDR3 runs to 13 residues. Trimming shortened V by 1 base and J by 12 bases, and 16 bases separated the two germline ends. CDR3 in amino acids: CASSLGIGIEPYF. CDR3 nucleotide sequence: TGTGCCAGCAGCTTAGGGATTGGAATTGAACCGTACTTC.

This chain uses TRBV10-3 with TRBJ1-5, with 7 bases identical to TRBD1. The J segment lost 5 bases and the V segment lost 6 bases, leaving 4 bases of the junction unmatched. Looked up from germline, CDR1 is ENHRY and CDR2 is SYGVKD. CDR3 size: 13 residues. The CDR3 reads CAIRTGSDQPQHF. DNA of the CDR3: TGTGCCATCAGGACAGGGTCGGATCAGCCCCAGCATTTT.

The chain recombines TRBV21-1 with TRBJ2-1; the DNA was not compared with TRBD1, the D call given in the table. TRBV21-1 is an annotated pseudogene. This CDR3 is 16 amino acids long. The CDR3: CASRYGGAVSYNEQFF. CDR3 nucleotide sequence: TGTGCCAGCCGATATGGGGGGGCGGTTTCCTACAATGAGCAGTTCTTC.

The V and J genes are TRBV27 and TRBJ1-1; D remains ambiguous. The germline gives CDR1 MNHEY, CDR2 SMNVEV (reference sequence). CDR3 length equals 13 residues. Trimming took off 1 base at V and 4 bases at J, with 7 bases between the two ends. Here the CDR3 DNA reads TGTGCCAGCAGTTTATATCGCGGCACTGAAGCTTTCTTT. It specifies CASSLYRGTEAFF.

V usage is TRBV29-1 and J usage is TRBJ1-2, with TRBD1 as a possible D gene (6 bases). Trimming removed 8 bases from V and 4 bases from J, with 14 bases in between. CDR3 length: 12 residues. Germline CDR1 is SQVTM and CDR2 is ANQGSEA. The CDR3 DNA reads as TGCAGCATTGTGGGGACAAGCTATGGCTACACCTTC. Translation gives CSIVGTSYGYTF.

This clonotype was seen a single time. The chain combines TRBV10-3 with TRBJ2-3, with D unclear. The CDR3 covers 12 residues. V lost 8 bases and J lost 5, with 11 bases in between. CDR1 is ENHRY and CDR2 is SYGVKD in the germline V gene. The DNA of the CDR3 is TGTGCCATCTCACCGAACCAAGATACGCAGTATTTT. It translates to CAISPNQDTQYF.

This clonotype came up once. This chain links TRBV28 with TRBJ2-7, with a possible D match to TRBD2 (5 bases). The germline gives CDR1 MDHEN, CDR2 SYDVKM. The CDR3 runs to 12 residues. The V end lost 2 bases, the J end lost 7 bases, and 9 bases lay between the germline ends. CDR3: CASSLRELEQYF. The CDR3 nucleotides read TGTGCCAGCAGTTTAAGGGAGCTGGAGCAGTACTTC.

This sequence joins TRBV4-2 and TRBJ2-7; the D gene is possibly TRBD2 (6 bases). Near its end, the DNA agrees better with TRBJ2-4, so the J call may be wrong. Germline CDR1 LGHNA, CDR2 YNFKEQ. The CDR3 has 13 residues. The CDR3 spells CASTPPGGGIQYF. CDR3 sequence (DNA): TGTGCCAGCACCCCCCCCGGGGGTGGCATTCAGTACTTC.

This chain uses TRBV3-1 with TRBJ2-1; the D gene is possibly TRBD2 (6 bases). The assigned J gene may be wrong: the sequence end matches TRBJ2-7 better. Germline V gene lookup returns CDR1 LGHDT and CDR2 YNNKEL (reference sequence). CDR3 length equals 15 residues. The CDR3 region is CASSQNEGGYNEQYF. CDR3 bases: TGTGCCAGCAGCCAAAATGAGGGAGGATACAATGAGCAGTACTTC.

This clonotype has only a few counts. The chain links TRBV3-1 to TRBJ2-5, with no clear D. Between the trimmed V and J ends, which lost 3 bases and 3 bases, there was a span of 8 bases. The germline V gene has CDR1 LGHDT and CDR2 YNNKEL (reference sequence). The CDR3 contains 13 residues. The CDR3 bases are TGTGCCAGCAGCCAGTTCGAGAAAGAGACCCAGTACTTC. This translates into CASSQFEKETQYF.

This clonotype was seen only once. V is TRBV14 and J is TRBJ1-2; D gene unclear. Germline assignment: CDR1 SGHDN and CDR2 FVKESK. V lost 4 bases and J 8 bases, leaving 14 bases between the germline ends. The CDR3 runs to 13 residues. CDR3 protein: CASSLLNSRGYTF. CDR3 DNA sequence: TGTGCCAGCAGCCTCTTAAACAGCAGGGGCTACACCTTC.

The CDR3 bases are TGCGCCAGCAGCCCCGGGACAGGGGGCGCCGAGCAGTACTTC. Amino acids: CASSPGTGGAEQYF. The V call is TRBV5-1, the J call TRBJ2-5, with 12 bases fitting TRBD1. The J call could be wrong; TRBJ2-7 is a better fit for the DNA end. Germline CDR1 reads SGHRS; CDR2 reads YFSETQ. This CDR3 region has 14 residues.

A few counts support this clonotype. This chain uses TRBV28 with TRBJ2-2; D is unclear. V was trimmed by 3 bases and J by 3 bases, leaving 2 bases between them. This CDR3 has 12 residues. The germline V gene encodes CDR1 MDHEN and CDR2 SYDVKM. DNA of the CDR3: TGTGCCAGCAGTTTTTACACCGGGGAGCTGTTTTTT. This sequence encodes CASSFYTGELFF.

The chain combines TRBV7-9 with TRBJ1-2; D not resolved. The CDR3 has 14 amino acids. Between the trimmed V and J ends, which lost 5 bases and 1 base, there was a span of 11 bases. From germline, CDR1 is SEHNR and CDR2 FQNEAQ (reference sequence). This chain's CDR3 is CASSAPGNNYGYTF. CDR3 bases: TGTGCCAGCAGCGCCCCGGGGAATAACTATGGCTACACCTTC.

The J gene is TRBJ2-5, the V gene TRBV6-2 or TRBV6-3; TRBD2 matches at 7 bases. The germline gives CDR1 MNHEY, CDR2 SVGEGT. The CDR3 runs 13 residues. The J segment lost 9 bases and the V segment lost 5 bases, leaving 9 bases of the junction unmatched. DNA for the CDR3: TGTGCCAGCAGTACCCCCGACCGGGGGGCCCAGTACTTC. Translated, it gives CASSTPDRGAQYF.

This clonotype was seen a few times. V usage is TRBV5-1 and J usage is TRBJ2-1, with 7 bases lining up with TRBD2. Germline V gives CDR1 SGHRS, CDR2 YFSETQ. Trimming cost V 1 base and J 2 bases; bases outside gene matches: 3. The CDR3 loop spans 15 amino acids. In DNA form, the CDR3 reads TGCGCCAGCAGCTTGTATGGGACTACCTACAATGAGCAGTTCTTC. This gives the protein CASSLYGTTYNEQFF.

This clonotype was recorded a few times. The chain employs TRBV4-1 and TRBJ1-2; D is perhaps TRBD1 (6 bases). The V gene lost 2 bases and the J gene lost 0 bases, with 10 bases spanning the gap. CDR1 and CDR2 (germline): MGHRA, YSYEKL. This CDR3 is built from 15 residues. This CDR3 is CASSQQQGSNYGYTF. CDR3 coding DNA: TGCGCCAGCAGCCAACAACAGGGATCTAACTATGGCTACACCTTC.

The rearrangement links TRBV3-1 to TRBJ2-7; D is ambiguous. The ends were cut back, 0 bases at V and 0 bases at J, with 15 bases in the middle. The CDR3 contains 17 residues. Germline assignment: CDR1 LGHDT and CDR2 YNNKEL (reference sequence). The DNA for the CDR3 is TGTGCCAGCAGCCAAGATCGATCCGGCTGGCGCTCCTACGAGCAGTACTTC. As protein: CASSQDRSGWRSYEQYF.

The V call is TRBV7-2, the J call TRBJ2-7; 9 bases align to TRBD2. This CDR3 comprises 14 residues. Germline CDR1 is SGHTA and CDR2 is FQGNSA. The V and J ends lost 0 bases and 10 bases, in that order; junction bases with no gene match: 7. The CDR3: CASSLALTSGYQYF. CDR3 DNA sequence: TGTGCCAGCAGCTTAGCGCTTACTAGCGGGTATCAGTACTTC.

This chain connects TRBV6-2 or TRBV6-3 to TRBJ1-2, with a tentative D call TRBD1 (6 bases). Per germline, CDR1 MNHEY and CDR2 SVGEGT. This CDR3 is 15 amino acids long. Deletions cut 7 bases from V and 8 bases from J, with 23 bases between. CDR3 protein: CASKGLPDRKRGYTF. In DNA, the CDR3 is TGTGCCAGCAAGGGGCTACCCGACAGGAAAAGAGGCTACACCTTC.

The chain is built from TRBV4-2 and TRBJ1-1; D unclear. Germline V CDR1 and CDR2: LGHNA, YNFKEQ. Trimming shortened V by 5 bases and J by 3 bases, and 19 bases separated the two germline ends. CDR3 length: 16 residues. The CDR3 DNA reads TGTGCCAGCAGCGCAGTTTCCCCGGGATTACACACTGAAGCTTTCTTT. It codes for CASSAVSPGLHTEAFF.

The V gene is TRBV7-8, the J gene TRBJ2-5, with D perhaps being TRBD1 or TRBD2 (5 bases each). Deletions cut 6 bases from V and 5 bases from J, with 22 bases between. Germline V gene lookup returns CDR1 SGHVS and CDR2 FQNEAQ. The CDR3 covers 16 residues. The CDR3 DNA reads TGTGCCAGCAGTTCCCCGGGACCACGCGCCGGGGAGACCCAGTACTTC. Its translation is CASSSPGPRAGETQYF. The full variable domain, rest sourced from reference TRBV7-8 and TRBJ2-5, is GAGVSQSPRYKVAKRGQDVALRCDPISGHVSLFWYQQALGQGPEFLTYFQNEAQLDKSGLPSDRFFAERPEGSVSTLKIQRTQQEDSAVYLCASSSPGPRAGETQYFGPGTRLLVL.

The chain combines TRBV6-2 or TRBV6-3 with TRBJ2-1; 9 nucleotides line up with TRBD2. The DNA end is a closer match to TRBJ2-7, so the J assignment may be wrong. CDR3 length: 14 residues. CDR1 and CDR2 (germline): MNHEY, SVGEGT. The CDR3 coding sequence is TGTGCCAGCACGAAGACTAGCGGCCTCTACGAGCAGTACTTC. This encodes CASTKTSGLYEQYF.

The chain joins TRBV6-4 to TRBJ2-6; 8 bases map to TRBD1. V trimming: 5 bases; J trimming: 4 bases; junction bases outside the gene matches: 7. The CDR3 runs 16 residues. Germline CDR1 MRHNA, CDR2 SNTAGT. DNA for the CDR3: TGTGCCAGCAGTAGAAACAGGGGGACCGGGGCCAACGTCCTGACTTTC. Protein sequence: CASSRNRGTGANVLTF.